Below are 12 T cell receptor beta chains sequenced from a single sample in a study of blood T cell repertoires in COVID-19. Profiling relied on immunoSEQ multiplex PCR, and the TCRdb table lists in-frame clones only, not all of them. Among 250,000 or so clones listed, roughly 84% were seen once. The sample consisted of peripheral blood. The receptors were gathered from a woman aged 40 to 50 who had recovered from COVID-19.

This clone was counted a single time. The DNA for the CDR3 is TGTGCCAGCAGTCCCGGTCTAGCAAGCGGGGAGCTGTTTTTT. This codes for CASSPGLASGELFF. V is TRBV6-5 and J is TRBJ2-2; the D gene is possibly TRBD2 (5 bases). Germline V CDR1 and CDR2: MNHEY, SVGAGI. This CDR3 is built from 14 residues. Trimming shortened V by 5 bases and J by 7 bases, and 14 bases separated the two germline ends.

The J gene is TRBJ2-7, the V gene TRBV19; TRBD1 aligns across 8 bases. J gave up 0 bases and V 2 bases, and 3 bases lay outside the gene matches. This CDR3 region has 15 residues. Germline V gene data show CDR1 as LNHDA and CDR2 as SQIVND (reference sequence). CDR3 sequence: CASSISGGHSYEQYF. In nucleotides, the CDR3 is TGTGCCAGTAGTATATCAGGGGGCCACTCCTACGAGCAGTACTTC.

The chain joins TRBV2 to TRBJ2-7; TRBD1 aligns across 9 bases. The CDR3 is made up of 14 amino acids. The ends lost 4 bases at V and 2 bases at J; junction bases unmatched: 3. Germline loops: CDR1 SNHLY, CDR2 FYNNEI. The CDR3 nucleotides read TGTGCCAGCAGTGGGGACAGGGCAGCCTACGAGCAGTACTTC. It yields the protein CASSGDRAAYEQYF.

This clone was counted a few times. The chain employs TRBV24-1 and TRBJ2-2; 8 positions agree with TRBD2. After removal of 3 bases from V and 7 bases from J, the junction contained 15 bases not matched to a gene. Germline CDR1 and CDR2: KGHDR and SFDVKD. This CDR3 region has 18 residues. CDR3 DNA sequence: TGTGCCACCAGTGATACTGGGAGCCGGGGGGGCGAGGACGGGGAGCTGTTTTTT. Translation gives CATSDTGSRGGEDGELFF.

This chain links TRBV30 with TRBJ1-3; 9 bases fit TRBD1. Looked up from germline, CDR1 is GTSNPN and CDR2 is SVGIG (reference sequence). With 0 bases clipped from V and 2 bases from J, the junction kept 11 bases outside the gene matches. This CDR3 is built from 18 residues. In DNA, the CDR3 is TGTGCCTGGAGTGTAAAGATGGGACAGGGTCTTCCTGGAAACACCATATATTTT. Its protein is CAWSVKMGQGLPGNTIYF.

The rearrangement links TRBV11-1 to TRBJ1-4, with 7 positions matching TRBD1. Germline assignment: CDR1 SGHAT and CDR2 FQDESV (reference sequence). The length of the CDR3 is 15 residues. With 4 bases clipped from V and 0 bases from J, the junction kept 2 bases outside the gene matches. The CDR3 sequence: CASSSDRATNEKLFF. Here the CDR3 DNA reads TGTGCCAGCAGCTCCGACAGGGCAACTAATGAAAAACTGTTTTTT.

The chain links TRBV4-1 to TRBJ1-2, with D possibly TRBD1 on 6 matching bases. The V gene lost 3 bases and the J gene lost 4 bases, with 18 bases spanning the gap. Germline CDR1 MGHRA, CDR2 YSYEKL. This CDR3 contains 16 residues. CDR3 in amino acids: CASSHNVQGRGYGYTF. The CDR3, as DNA: TGCGCCAGCAGCCATAACGTACAGGGAAGGGGCTATGGCTACACCTTC.

In its sample, this clone was seen a few times. This chain uses TRBV2 with TRBJ1-2, with D perhaps matching TRBD1 (6 bases). V was cut by 7 bases and J by 6 bases, with 9 bases left in between. Germline CDR1 reads SNHLY; CDR2 reads FYNNEI. There are 11 residues in the CDR3. CDR3 nucleotide sequence: TGTGCCAGCACCAGGGGAGATGGCTACACCTTC. Protein: CASTRGDGYTF.

This clone was detected only a few times. This sequence joins TRBV9 and TRBJ2-1, with 11 bases identical to TRBD2. V lost 0 bases to trimming and J lost 8 bases; unmatched junction nucleotides: 10. This CDR3 comprises 17 residues. CDR1 and CDR2 from the germline V gene are SGDLS and YYNGEE. CDR3 amino acids: CASSVGLAGGFGHEQFF. The CDR3 DNA follows: TGTGCCAGCAGCGTAGGATTAGCGGGGGGGTTCGGCCATGAGCAGTTCTTC.

The V and J genes are TRBV28 and TRBJ2-5; D not resolved. The CDR3 is 13 residues long. The V and J ends lost 6 bases and 1 base respectively, with 9 bases between them. Germline assignment: CDR1 MDHEN and CDR2 SYDVKM. The CDR3 DNA reads as TGTGCCAGCAGCCCCTCCGGCCAAGAGACCCAGTACTTC. This sequence encodes CASSPSGQETQYF.

The chain carries TRBV5-5 and TRBJ1-3; D ambiguous. Germline lookup yields CDR1 SGHKS and CDR2 YYEKEE (reference sequence). The CDR3 is made up of 16 amino acids. Trimming shortened V by 5 bases and J by 0 bases, and 15 bases separated the two germline ends. In DNA, the CDR3 is TGTGCCAGCAGGTCAGGAGGCCCGAGCTCTGGAAACACCATATATTTT. This codes for CASRSGGPSSGNTIYF.

J is TRBJ2-4 and V is TRBV5-6; 7 bases match TRBD2. Trimming at V came to 2 bases and at J to 6 bases, leaving 5 bases not matched to a gene. The CDR3 covers 14 residues. The V gene's germline CDR1 is SGHDT and CDR2 YYEEEE. The CDR3 sequence: CASSLREGVNIQYF. The CDR3 nucleotides read TGTGCCAGCAGCTTAAGGGAGGGAGTAAACATTCAGTACTTC.